The 20 T cell receptor beta chains given below trace back to one sample, sequenced in a study of T cell repertoires in cytomegalovirus infection. Using its own MiXCR run on the reads, TCRdb lists one record per CDR3 protein. The sample records about 150,000 distinct CDR3 sequences, roughly a quarter being singletons. Sample: PBMCs. The receptors here all came from a human donor in good health (CMV status not recorded). Some clones in this sample may be carry-over from other donors' samples.

V gene TRBV20-1 combines with J gene TRBJ2-1; 12 bases agree with TRBD2. The J segment lost 6 bases and the V segment lost 4 bases, leaving 7 bases of the junction unmatched. Germline CDR1 DFQATT, CDR2 SNEGSKA (reference sequence). The CDR3 contains 15 residues. CDR3 nucleotide sequence: TGCAGTGCTATTCCGGGACTAGCGGGTCCCAATGAGCAGTTCTTC. Translating it yields CSAIPGLAGPNEQFF.

This clonotype appeared a few times. The CDR3 nucleotides are TGTGCCAGCAGTTACTCGACGGCAGGGGCCACAGATACGCAGTATTTT. Translated, it gives CASSYSTAGATDTQYF. The chain employs TRBV6-5 and TRBJ2-3; possibly TRBD1 for D (6 bases). CDR3 length: 16 amino acids. Germline loops: CDR1 MNHEY, CDR2 SVGAGI. Trimming cost V 0 bases and J 2 bases, with 12 bases left between them.

J is TRBJ2-6 and V is TRBV12-3 or TRBV12-4; 9 bases are shared with TRBD1. The CDR3 contains 15 residues. The J segment lost 1 base and the V segment lost 6 bases, leaving 1 base of the junction unmatched. The CDR3 loop is CASRGTGSGANVLTF. The CDR3 coding sequence is TGTGCCAGCAGGGGGACAGGGTCTGGGGCCAACGTCCTGACTTTC.

As concerns this clonotype: The junction departs from germline at one end; a sequencing error may be responsible. In nucleotides, the CDR3 is TGTGCCAGTAGTATAGATGTCGGGGACAGCGCGAACATCGGGGAGCTGTTTTTT. Translating gives CASSIDVGDSANIGELFF. The chain employs TRBV19 and TRBJ2-2; 7 nucleotides align to TRBD1. Germline V gives CDR1 LNHDA, CDR2 SQIVND (reference sequence). The CDR3 extends over 18 amino acids.

This clonotype was counted once. Germline is not matched at one junction end, which may reflect a read error. This chain connects TRBV7-2 to TRBJ2-7, with D perhaps TRBD1 or TRBD2 (5 bases each). Germline V gives CDR1 SGHTA, CDR2 FQGNSA. The CDR3 loop spans 15 amino acids. For the CDR3, the DNA is TGTGCCATCAGCTTAGCGCGGCAGGGCCCCTACGAGCAGTACTTC. It codes for CAISLARQGPYEQYF.

The chain employs TRBV5-6 and TRBJ2-7; maybe TRBD2 (6 bases). The V and J ends lost 0 bases and 5 bases respectively, with 18 bases between them. The CDR3 covers 16 residues. The germline V gene has CDR1 SGHDT and CDR2 YYEEEE. For the CDR3, the DNA is TGTGCCAGCAGCTTGGGTGGGCGACGGACTAAAAACGAGCAGTACTTC. Translation gives CASSLGGRRTKNEQYF.

The chain uses TRBV6-6 and TRBJ2-7, with TRBD2 matching 11 bases. The CDR3 length is 18 residues. The germline V gene encodes CDR1 MNHNY and CDR2 SVGAGI (reference sequence). V shed 2 bases and J 6 bases; nucleotides not matched to a gene: 15. The CDR3 DNA follows: TGTGCCAGCAGTTACGTACTAGCGGGAGTGCCGGTTTCGATCGAGCAGTACTTC. Residues: CASSYVLAGVPVSIEQYF.

Many counts were recorded for this clonotype. The chain joins TRBV12-3 or TRBV12-4 to TRBJ2-2, with D unclear. V gave up 10 bases and J gave up 1 base, with 10 bases separating them. The CDR3 runs 13 residues. CDR3 nucleotides: TGTGCCACCGAGTCAGAGAACACCGGGGAGCTGTTTTTT. Translation gives CATESENTGELFF.

This clonotype was counted at least ten times. The chain recombines TRBV7-3 with TRBJ2-2; D not resolved. The ends were cut back, 4 bases at V and 7 bases at J, with 7 bases in the middle. Looked up from germline, CDR1 is SGHTA and CDR2 is FQGTGA. The CDR3 has 12 residues. This CDR3 is CASSSSVGELFF. The CDR3 coding sequence is TGTGCCAGCAGCTCGTCGGTCGGGGAGCTGTTTTTT.

This clonotype appeared many times. The chain carries TRBV14 and TRBJ1-4; TRBD1 is a possible D gene (6 bases). The ends were cut back, 1 base at V and 6 bases at J, with 12 bases in the middle. The CDR3 covers 15 residues. Germline-derived CDR1 and CDR2 are SGHDN and FVKESK. The DNA for the CDR3 is TGTGCCAGCAGCCAAGCGGGCCGGACAGATGAAAAACTGTTTTTT. It codes for CASSQAGRTDEKLFF.

This clonotype showed up many times. This sequence joins TRBV7-6 and TRBJ2-5; TRBD1 is a possible D gene (6 bases). V lost 4 bases, J lost 6 bases, and 9 bases lay in between. This CDR3 contains 12 residues. CDR1 is SGHVS, CDR2 FNYEAQ, per germline. Here the CDR3 reads CASSWTAKTQYF. In DNA form, the CDR3 reads TGTGCCAGCAGCTGGACAGCAAAGACCCAGTACTTC. Complete variable domain (other parts from reference TRBV7-6 and TRBJ2-5): GAGVSQSPRYKVTKRGQDVALRCDPISGHVSLYWYRQALGQGPEFLTYFNYEAQQDKSGLPNDRFSAERPEGSISTLTIQRTEQRDSAMYRCASSWTAKTQYFGPGTRLLVL.

A few counts support this clonotype. The V gene is TRBV11-3, the J gene TRBJ2-3; 10 nucleotides agree with TRBD1. This CDR3 is 15 amino acids long. With 8 bases clipped from V and 4 bases from J, the junction kept 9 bases outside the gene matches. Germline CDR1 is SGHNT and CDR2 is YENEEA. CDR3 amino acids: CASSSGQGYADTQYF. The CDR3 DNA is TGTGCCAGCTCTTCGGGACAGGGGTACGCAGATACGCAGTATTTT.

This clonotype has just a few counts. V usage is TRBV28 and J usage is TRBJ1-1, with D uncertain. The CDR3 consists of 12 residues. The germline CDR1 and CDR2 sequences are MDHEN and SYDVKM. V was pared by 3 bases and J by 8 bases, with 10 bases between. In nucleotides, the CDR3 is TGTGCCAGCAGTTTCCAAACCCTCGAAGCTTTCTTT. Translating gives CASSFQTLEAFF.

The DNA of the CDR3 is TGTGCCAGCAGTTTAGACGGCGCCTCCTACGAGCAGTACTTC. This sequence encodes CASSLDGASYEQYF. V usage is TRBV28 and J usage is TRBJ2-7; D is unresolved. The germline V gene has CDR1 MDHEN and CDR2 SYDVKM. V gave up 2 bases and J gave up 0 bases, with 8 bases separating them. This CDR3 region has 14 residues.

This clonotype came up many times. This chain links TRBV7-2 with TRBJ1-1; no clear D gene. The CDR3 length is 14 residues. V shed 6 bases and J shed 9 bases, with 20 bases lying between them. The germline V gene encodes CDR1 SGHTA and CDR2 FQGNSA. DNA of the CDR3: TGTGCCAGCAGGGGTCAAAGGCAGTTCTCCAAAGCTTTCTTT. This encodes CASRGQRQFSKAFF.

The gene calls are TRBV28 and TRBJ1-1; D is possibly TRBD1 (6 bases). CDR3 size: 15 residues. From germline, CDR1 is MDHEN and CDR2 SYDVKM. V was shortened by 5 bases and J by 4 bases, with 17 bases between the two germline ends. The CDR3 sequence: CASSIGGSVTTEAFF. CDR3 coding DNA: TGTGCCAGCAGTATAGGGGGATCAGTGACCACTGAAGCTTTCTTT.

The chain links TRBV28 to TRBJ2-7; TRBD1 or TRBD2 may be the D gene (5 bases each). V was clipped by 3 bases and J by 1 base, with 13 bases between them. This CDR3 contains 15 residues. Germline V gene sequence: CDR1 MDHEN, CDR2 SYDVKM. CDR3 amino acids: CASSFGREISYEQYF. Here the CDR3 DNA reads TGTGCCAGCAGTTTCGGCAGGGAGATTTCCTACGAGCAGTACTTC.

In its sample, this clonotype was seen a few times. This rearrangement joins TRBV7-9 to TRBJ2-5; 7 bases agree with TRBD1. The CDR3 sequence is 15 residues long. The germline V gene has CDR1 SEHNR and CDR2 FQNEAQ (reference sequence). The junction had 5 bases not matched to a gene; V was cut back by 2 bases and J by 2 bases. CDR3 amino acids: CASSLIDREQETQYF. The CDR3 DNA follows: TGTGCCAGCAGCTTAATAGACAGGGAACAAGAGACCCAGTACTTC.

In its sample, this clonotype was seen a few times. The chain uses TRBV20-1 and TRBJ1-5; 9 nucleotides align to TRBD1. Germline trimming cut 2 bases from V and 4 bases from J; bases unmatched to any gene: 9. Germline loops: CDR1 DFQATT, CDR2 SNEGSKA (reference sequence). This CDR3 is 16 amino acids long. This CDR3 is CSARKQGARSNQPQHF. The DNA of the CDR3 is TGCAGTGCTAGAAAACAGGGGGCAAGATCGAATCAGCCCCAGCATTTT.

This chain uses TRBV5-1 with TRBJ2-3; 10 bases are a match to TRBD2. The CDR3 loop spans 18 amino acids. Germline V gene lookup returns CDR1 SGHRS and CDR2 YFSETQ. V shed 1 base, J shed 0 bases, and the junction held 8 bases outside the gene matches. CDR3 sequence reads: CASSLPPGLASSTDTQYF. In DNA form, the CDR3 reads TGCGCCAGCAGCTTGCCCCCGGGACTAGCGTCTAGCACAGATACGCAGTATTTT.